This TCR beta chain was sequenced during a study of shared clonotypes between healthy human individuals. Overall study findings and caveats: All-four-donor shared clonotypes had higher generation probabilities than non-shared clonotypes did. Between several donors, naive CD4 clonotypes were shared at a level of about 5%. Measured sharing among donors was expected to vary with sequencing depth.

Germline V gene data show CDR1 as SEHNR and CDR2 as FQNEAQ (reference sequence). This CDR3 region has 14 residues. V was shortened by 0 bases and J by 5 bases, with 11 bases between the two germline ends. Sequencing was performed with immunoSEQ multiplex PCR; in TCRdb, only in-frame clones are kept and a portion is missing. The sample comprises 550,000 to 750,000 clones, less than 97% of which are singletons, and over 0.09% rests with the top ten. A remark on this clone: The antigen is not known.

Selected positively for CCR7 and CD45RO-negative, naive CD8 cells excluded terminally differentiated effector memory CD45RA+ cells. The chain combines TRBV7-9 with TRBJ2-7; no clear D gene. Sequencing was carried out using naive CD8+ T cells sorted from blood. This clonotype was obtained from a woman aged 25 to 45 in good health. The CDR3 DNA sequence: TGTGCCAGCAGCTTAGCGCCATCTTCACACGAGCAGTACTTC. Protein sequence: CASSLAPSSHEQYF.